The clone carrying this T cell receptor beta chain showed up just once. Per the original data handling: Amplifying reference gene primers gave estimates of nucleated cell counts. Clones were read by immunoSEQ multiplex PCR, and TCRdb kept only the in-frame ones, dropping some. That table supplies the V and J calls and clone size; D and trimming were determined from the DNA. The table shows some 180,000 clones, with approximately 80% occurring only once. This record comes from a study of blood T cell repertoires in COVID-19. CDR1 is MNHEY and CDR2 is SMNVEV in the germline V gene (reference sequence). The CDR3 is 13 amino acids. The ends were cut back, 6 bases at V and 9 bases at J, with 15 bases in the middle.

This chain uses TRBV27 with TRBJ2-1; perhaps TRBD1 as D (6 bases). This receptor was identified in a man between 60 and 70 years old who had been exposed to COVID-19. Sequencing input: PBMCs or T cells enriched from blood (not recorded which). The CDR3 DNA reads TGTGCCAGCAGCACAGGGCCCCTACTTGAGCAGTTCTTC. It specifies CASSTGPLLEQFF.